This is a list of T cell receptor beta chains from one sample in a study of persistence of HIV-infected CD4 T cells. The antigens of these receptors remain unknown. Assay used: immunoSEQ multiplex PCR; TCRdb lists only in-frame clones, some missing. In the table there are roughly 30,000 clones, approximately 78% of which are singletons. Sequencing used CD4+ T cells sorted from PBMCs after approximately 19-hour stimulation, obtained from a patient who received antiretroviral therapy. The source is an adult man with HIV who was CMV-seropositive. CDR3s include the opening cysteine and the closing phenylalanine or tryptophan. A D gene is named only where the DNA matches it firmly. The size of a clone is reported for some rows only, either as once, few or many, or as a class for expanded clones.

J	size	V	D	DNA	CDR3
TRBJ1-2	-	TRBV18	-	TGTGCCAGCTCGTCTGAAGTTAACTATGGCTACACCTTC	CASSSEVNYGYTF
TRBJ2-1	-	TRBV6-5	-	TGTGCCAGCAGGCGCCACAATGAGCAGTTCTTC	CASRRHNEQFF
TRBJ1-6	-	TRBV7-9	-	TGTGCCAGCAGCGGGGGGCAATATAATTCACCCCTCCACTTT	CASSGGQYNSPLHF
TRBJ2-2	-	TRBV21-1	-	TGTGCCATCTTCTCCGTCGGACGGTTAACCGGGGAGCTGTTTTTT	CAIFSVGRLTGELFF
TRBJ2-7	-	TRBV6-5	TRBD1	TGTGCCAGCAGCCGGGACAGGGGGCTTAATAAGCAGTACTTC	CASSRDRGLNKQYF
TRBJ1-4	few	TRBV7-9	-	TGTGCCAGCAGCTTCGGAGGGGGTGCGCAAAAACTGTTTTTT	CASSFGGGAQKLFF
TRBJ2-3	-	TRBV7-6	-	TGTGCCAGCAGCTCCTTAAGGGGCACAGATACGCAGTATTTT	CASSSLRGTDTQYF
TRBJ1-1	few	TRBV9	-	TGTGCCAGCAGCGTAGGACGGACCTGGGCCCCTGAAGCTTTCTTT	CASSVGRTWAPEAFF
TRBJ2-5	-	TRBV7-8	TRBD2	TGTGCCAGCAGCTCTAGCGGGACATGGACGTCAGAGACCCAGTACTTC	CASSSSGTWTSETQYF
TRBJ1-6	-	TRBV21-1	-	TGTGCCAGCCCTTCTTCGCTTAATTCACCCCTCCACTTT	CASPSSLNSPLHF
TRBJ1-2	few	TRBV7-2	-	TGTGCCAGCAGCCCAGGCCCGCCCGTGGGGGCAGTCTATGGCTACACCTTC	CASSPGPPVGAVYGYTF
TRBJ2-3	-	TRBV2	TRBD2	TGTGCCAGCAGGCGTCTAGCGGGGGGGCCTCAAGATACGCAGTATTTT	CASRRLAGGPQDTQYF
TRBJ2-1	-	TRBV9	TRBD1	TGTGCCAGCAGCGTCAGGGACAGGGGGTCAACTGAGCAGTTCTTC	CASSVRDRGSTEQFF
TRBJ2-7	-	TRBV27	-	TGTGCCAGCAGCCGACAGCGAACCTACGAGCAGTACTTC	CASSRQRTYEQYF
TRBJ2-1	-	TRBV7-3	-	TGTGCCAGCAGCCGGGGGACACCGGACCATGAGCAGTTCTTC	CASSRGTPDHEQFF
TRBJ2-7	-	TRBV5-1	TRBD1	TGCGCCAGCAGCCTGCAGACAGGGGTAAACCACGAGCAGTACTTC	CASSLQTGVNHEQYF
TRBJ2-2	-	TRBV1	-	TGCACCAGCAGCGATCCTTTTCACACCGGGGAGCTGTTTTTT	CTSSDPFHTGELFF
TRBJ2-7	-	TRBV2	-	TGTGCCAGCAGTGACGGACTGGGTTACGAGCAGTACTTC	CASSDGLGYEQYF
TRBJ2-1	-	TRBV28	-	TGTGCCGCCTCTCGGGCAGGTGAGCAGTTCTTC	CAASRAGEQFF
TRBJ2-5	once	TRBV19	-	TGTGCCAGTAGTGGCGGACAGGGAGGGAAGGAGACCCAGTACTTC	CASSGGQGGKETQYF
TRBJ1-4	-	TRBV7-9	-	TGTGCCAGCAGCCGAGGGGCGACAACTAATGAAAAACTGTTTTTT	CASSRGATTNEKLFF
TRBJ2-3	-	TRBV28	TRBD2	TGTGCCAGCAGCCCCGGGGGGGTGGATAGGGATACGCAGTATTTT	CASSPGGVDRDTQYF
TRBJ2-2	few	TRBV5-1	TRBD1	TGCGCCAGCAGCTTGGTGGGACAGCACACCGGGGAGCTGTTTTTT	CASSLVGQHTGELFF
TRBJ1-5	-	TRBV2	-	TGTGCCAGCAGTGGCCCGGGTCGGGGTCAGCCCCAGCATTTT	CASSGPGRGQPQHF
TRBJ2-7	-	TRBV12-3/TRBV12-4	-	TGTGCCAGCAAGGGAGAGGGGAACGAGCAGTACTTC	CASKGEGNEQYF
TRBJ2-7	-	TRBV2	-	TGTGCCACCAAGGCGGGACAGGGAGCGCAGAGCGGGGGGGGCGAGCAGTACTTC	CATKAGQGAQSGGGEQYF
TRBJ2-2	-	TRBV12-3/TRBV12-4	-	TGTGCCAGCAGTTTATTCACCGGGGAGCTGTTTTTT	CASSLFTGELFF
TRBJ2-7	-	TRBV10-3	TRBD1	TGTGCCATCAGTGCCCGGACAGGGGAAGGGAGTTCCTACGAGCAGTACTTC	CAISARTGEGSSYEQYF
TRBJ2-4	-	TRBV5-4	-	TGTGCCAGCAGCTGGGAAAGGGAAAACATTCAGTACTTC	CASSWERENIQYF
TRBJ2-1	-	TRBV9	TRBD2	TGTGCCAGCAGCGTAAGGGTTAGCGGGGTGGATGAGCAGTTCTTC	CASSVRVSGVDEQFF
TRBJ2-2	-	TRBV18	-	TGTGCCAGCTCACATGACATCGCCGGGGAGCTGTTTTTT	CASSHDIAGELFF
TRBJ2-1	-	TRBV10-2	-	TGCGCCAGCCTGACGCACACTAGCTCCTACAATGAGCAGTTCTTC	CASLTHTSSYNEQFF
TRBJ1-2	-	TRBV6-2/TRBV6-3	-	TGTGCCAGCAGTTACGAACATTCTCGAGTGGCCTTCTATGGCTACACCTTC	CASSYEHSRVAFYGYTF
TRBJ2-3	-	TRBV20-1	-	TGCAGTGCTAGTGGGGCAGCCCCTAGCACAGATACGCAGTATTTT	CSASGAAPSTDTQYF
TRBJ1-2	-	TRBV7-2	-	TGTGCCAGCAGTAAAACGTCCCCGCTGGGCTACACCTTC	CASSKTSPLGYTF
TRBJ2-1	medium-sized	TRBV4-1	TRBD2	TGCGCCAGCAGCCAAGATAGGTCTAGCGGGGGCCACTACAATGAGCAGTTCTTC	CASSQDRSSGGHYNEQFF
TRBJ1-4	-	TRBV3-1/TRBV3-2	-	TGTGCCAGCAGCCAAGATATTAGATCGGGGAGACTGTTTTTT	CASSQDIRSGRLFF
TRBJ1-4	-	TRBV6-6	-	TGTGCCAGCAGTTACGGTAACGGTCTCTTGGAAAAACTGTTTTTT	CASSYGNGLLEKLFF
TRBJ1-4	-	TRBV30	TRBD1	TGTGCCTGGAGTCCACGACAGGGCTCCTATGAAAAACTGTTTTTT	CAWSPRQGSYEKLFF
TRBJ1-6	-	TRBV28	-	TGTGCCAGCAGTTTAGCCGGGACTCGGACTTCACCCCTCCACTTT	CASSLAGTRTSPLHF
TRBJ1-6	-	TRBV7-9	-	TGTGCCAGCAGCTTACTGTCCCATGGAAAAAATTCACCCCTCCACTTT	CASSLLSHGKNSPLHF
TRBJ2-1	-	TRBV5-4	TRBD2	TGTGCCAGCAGCTTGATGGGACTAGCGAACAATGAGCAGTTCTTC	CASSLMGLANNEQFF
TRBJ2-5	-	TRBV3-1/TRBV3-2	TRBD2	TGTGCCAGCAGCCCCCTGGGGCGGGGGGGCAGGGAGACCCAGTACTTC	CASSPLGRGGRETQYF
TRBJ2-5	-	TRBV5-8	TRBD2	TGTGCCAGCAGCCCCCCCCAGCCTAGCGGGGGCCAAGAGACCCAGTACTTC	CASSPPQPSGGQETQYF
TRBJ2-3	-	TRBV28	-	TGTGCCAGCAGTGAAGGGGGAACTAGCACAGATACGCAGTATTTT	CASSEGGTSTDTQYF